This is a list of T cell receptor beta chains from one sample in a study of blood T cell repertoires in COVID-19. Assay used: immunoSEQ multiplex PCR; TCRdb lists only in-frame clones, some missing. Of about 59,000 clones listed, approximately 89% are singletons. Source material: peripheral blood. The receptors shown here come from a man between 60 and 75 years old with active or convalescent COVID-19. The CDR3 runs from the conserved cysteine through the conserved F or W. The D gene is left open where the match is weak. Not every row has a clone size; where given, it reads once, few, many or a size class.

TRBJ2-7 NA NA TRBV28 CASRGGGGILYEQYF TGTGCCAGCAGGGGCGGTGGGGGGATCCTTTACGAGCAGTACTTC
TRBJ1-1 NA TRBD1 TRBV5-4 CASSLSAERGQSAFF TGTGCCAGCAGCTTATCAGCGGAGAGGGGGCAGTCAGCTTTCTTT
TRBJ1-1 NA NA TRBV6-5 CASQLRGEAFF TGTGCCAGTCAGTTAAGGGGTGAAGCTTTCTTT
TRBJ2-5 NA TRBD1 TRBV7-9 CASSTPWDRWETQYF TGTGCCAGCAGTACTCCATGGGACAGGTGGGAGACCCAGTACTTC
TRBJ1-1 NA TRBD1 TRBV12-3/TRBV12-4 CASRPKTGYEAFF TGTGCCAGCAGACCAAAGACAGGGTACGAAGCTTTCTTT
TRBJ2-2 NA TRBD1 TRBV5-1 CASSIDRVNGELFF TGCGCCAGCAGCATCGACAGGGTTAACGGGGAGCTGTTTTTT
TRBJ1-1 NA NA TRBV9 CASSRSSGTEAFF TGTGCCAGCAGCAGATCATCGGGTACTGAAGCTTTCTTT
TRBJ2-1 NA TRBD2 TRBV5-1 CASSSKPRAGGPAEQFF TGCGCCAGCAGCTCCAAGCCTCGAGCGGGGGGGCCGGCTGAGCAGTTCTTC
TRBJ2-7 once NA TRBV3-1/TRBV3-2 CASSHKIGRGSYEQYF TGTGCCAGCAGCCATAAGATCGGCAGGGGATCCTACGAGCAGTACTTC
TRBJ1-1 NA NA TRBV18 CASSPPRGHEAFF TGTGCCAGCTCACCACCAAGAGGACATGAAGCTTTCTTT
TRBJ1-1 NA NA TRBV5-1 CASGEQGNTEAFF TGCGCCAGCGGGGAACAGGGGAACACTGAAGCTTTCTTT
TRBJ1-6 NA NA TRBV15 CATSRDVALGSPLHF TGTGCCACCAGCAGAGATGTAGCCCTCGGATCACCCCTCCACTTT
TRBJ1-1 NA NA TRBV7-2 CASSLGQGVNTEAFF TGTGCCAGCAGCTTAGGGCAGGGTGTGAACACTGAAGCTTTCTTT
TRBJ1-5 NA NA TRBV19 CASSPTDSNQPQHF TGTGCCAGTAGCCCGACAGATAGCAATCAGCCCCAGCATTTT
TRBJ2-1 NA TRBD2 TRBV29-1 CSVEEGSGGFYNEQFF TGCAGCGTTGAAGAAGGTAGCGGGGGTTTCTACAATGAGCAGTTCTTC
TRBJ2-1 NA NA TRBV19 CASSIGTTYNEQFF TGTGCCAGTAGTATAGGGACTACTTACAATGAGCAGTTCTTC